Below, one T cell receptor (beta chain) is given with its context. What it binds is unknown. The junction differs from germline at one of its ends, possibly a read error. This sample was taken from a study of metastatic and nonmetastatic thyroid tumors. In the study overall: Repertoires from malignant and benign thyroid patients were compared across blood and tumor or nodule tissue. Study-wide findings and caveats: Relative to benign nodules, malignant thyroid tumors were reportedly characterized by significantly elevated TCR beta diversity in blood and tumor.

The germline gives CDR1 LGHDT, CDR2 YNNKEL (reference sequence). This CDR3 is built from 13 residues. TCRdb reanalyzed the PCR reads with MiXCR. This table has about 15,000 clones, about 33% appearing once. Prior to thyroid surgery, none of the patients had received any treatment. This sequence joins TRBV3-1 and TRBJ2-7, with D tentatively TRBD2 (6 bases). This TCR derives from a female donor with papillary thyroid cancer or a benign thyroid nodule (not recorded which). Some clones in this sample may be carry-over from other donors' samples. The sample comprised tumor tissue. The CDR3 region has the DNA TGTGCCAGCATCTTCTGGACTAAATACGAGCAGTACTTT. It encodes CASIFWTKYEQYF.